This is a list of T cell receptor beta chains from one sample in a study of T cells in Graves' hyperthyroidism and ophthalmopathy. TCRdb passed the multiplex PCR reads through MiXCR, listing each CDR3 protein once. The repertoire includes approximately 560,000 distinct CDR3 sequences, approximately 14% of them detected once, and under 7.5% sits in the top ten. The sample taken for sequencing was blood. These TCRs come from a woman aged 25 to 45 with Graves' hyperthyroidism. CDR3s include the opening cysteine and the closing phenylalanine or tryptophan. Each record gives: CDR3 length, V gene, CDR3 protein.

16	TRBV7-9	CASSLYPEGGANVLTF
13	TRBV25-1	CASSEQGRETQYF
14	TRBV7-9	CASSLSTGPKTQYF
15	TRBV12-3/TRBV12-4	CASSLQGVSNQPQHF
16	TRBV5-5	CASSPAQSSSYNEQFF
15	TRBV28	CASRHREAGGNEQFF
11	TRBV12-3/TRBV12-4	CASSTGDEAFF
17	TRBV11-2	CASSLDSLAVNTGELFF
15	TRBV7-9	CASSLVQILSNEQFF
14	TRBV27	CASSLYAGAKEQYF
17	TRBV27	CASSFGTGAGFGGELFF
14	TRBV27	CASSSIPSADEAFF
14	TRBV5-5	CASSAGQGRAEAFF
13	TRBV20-1	CSAGGPASYEQYF
14	TRBV29-1	CSVEVQGSSYEQYF
15	TRBV7-8	CASSLDPQSTYEQYF
13	TRBV10-3	CAISQLGVDTQYF
15	TRBV2	CASSDGSGRASEQYF
16	TRBV28	CASSFWKNDRIQPQHF
17	TRBV20-1	CSATGQRQGLGVYEQYF
16	TRBV9	CASSPWTVSNVDTQYF
16	TRBV6-5	CASSYSGPGRAREQYF
15	TRBV10-3	CAISEARSSTDTQYF
14	TRBV20-1	CSAKQGGAAQPQHF
12	TRBV29-1	CSVSISSYEQYF
13	TRBV13	CASSFRVSYGYTF
15	TRBV2	CASNGNSVNTGELFF
15	TRBV7-9	CASSLELRGRNTIYF
11	TRBV28	CASIKGTEAFF
16	TRBV19	CASSPETSGGTDTQYF
14	TRBV12-3/TRBV12-4	CASSLREGADTQYF
14	TRBV20-1	CSATGDRGHTEAFF
11	TRBV20-1	CSARGFYEQYF
15	TRBV9	CASSVGGFDADTQYF
14	TRBV28	CASKGDRANQPQHF
15	TRBV28	CASTRAVSSYNEQFF
18	TRBV2	CASSVPRTSGRGWDEQFF
15	TRBV10-3	CAISESRADNQPQHF
13	TRBV2	CASYFGVPDTQYF
20	TRBV27	CASSLAYPGRDRAMNTEAFF
14	TRBV28	CASSPSGDGQPQHF
15	TRBV7-3	CASTGRTSGTGELFF
10	TRBV20-1	CSLRGQEQFF
14	TRBV28	CASSLMGSENIQYF
16	TRBV7-9	CASSPPGLAFTGELFF
18	TRBV19	CASSPGLAGGRVNGELFF
16	TRBV28	CASSPTGLAGDNEQFF
12	TRBV7-2	CASSRAREGYTF
12	TRBV3-1	CASSRAPLVLFF